This is a list of T cell receptor beta chains from one sample in a study of blood T cell repertoires in COVID-19. Data came from immunoSEQ multiplex PCR; TCRdb stores just in-frame clones and leaves some out. Here the sample spans about 240,000 clones, around 90% being singletons. Sequenced sample: peripheral blood. The receptors come from a man in his sixties who had recovered from COVID-19. Each CDR3 is given with its conserved first and last residue. D genes are given only for firm matches. Clone size appears in some rows only: once, few, many, or a class for an expanded clone.

CDR3 protein	CDR3 DNA	D gene	clone size	V gene	J gene
CASSPPGQINYGYTF	TGTGCCAGCAGCCCTCCGGGACAGATAAACTATGGCTACACCTTC	TRBD1	-	TRBV7-2	TRBJ1-2
CASSHGQGANGYTF	TGCGCCAGCAGCCATGGACAGGGGGCTAATGGCTACACCTTC	TRBD1	-	TRBV5-1	TRBJ1-2
CASSWGRVGGYTF	TGTGCCAGCAGTTGGGGGAGGGTCGGGGGCTACACCTTC	-	-	TRBV12-3/TRBV12-4	TRBJ1-2
CASRGLAVPDTQYF	TGTGCCAGCCGGGGACTAGCGGTTCCAGATACGCAGTATTTT	TRBD2	-	TRBV6-5	TRBJ2-3
CASSPTVKNGYTF	TGTGCCAGCAGCCCAACAGTGAAAAATGGCTACACCTTC	-	-	TRBV7-2	TRBJ1-2
CASSPRGQNSPLHF	TGTGCCAGCAGTCCTCGGGGACAGAATTCACCCCTCCACTTT	TRBD1	-	TRBV2	TRBJ1-6
CATSDTSPGGFYGYTF	TGTGCCACCAGTGATACTAGCCCAGGGGGGTTCTATGGCTACACCTTC	TRBD1	-	TRBV24-1	TRBJ1-2
CASSQVLGQGGRPSEQYF	TGTGCCAGCAGCCAAGTGTTGGGACAGGGGGGGCGACCTTCAGAGCAGTACTTC	TRBD1	-	TRBV3-1/TRBV3-2	TRBJ2-7
CASSSSDRVGYTF	TGTGCCAGCAGTTCCTCAGACAGGGTTGGCTACACCTTC	TRBD1	once	TRBV12-3/TRBV12-4	TRBJ1-2
CASSLGGGRPNTEAFF	TGTGCCAGCAGCTTAGGGGGCGGACGGCCGAACACTGAAGCTTTCTTT	-	-	TRBV7-6	TRBJ1-1
CASYEGENYEQYF	TGTGCCAGCTATGAGGGGGAAAACTACGAGCAGTACTTC	-	once	TRBV5-4	TRBJ2-7
CASSFGGGASFQPQHF	TGTGCCAGCAGCTTTGGAGGGGGCGCGAGTTTTCAGCCCCAGCATTTT	TRBD1	-	TRBV11-2	TRBJ1-5
CASEAGTGYNEQFF	TGTGCCAGTGAGGCCGGGACAGGGTACAATGAGCAGTTCTTC	TRBD1	-	TRBV24-1	TRBJ2-1
CASSPPGHYTDTQYF	TGTGCCAGCTCACCACCGGGACATTACACAGATACGCAGTATTTT	-	-	TRBV18	TRBJ2-3
CASRTSGGFTDTQYF	TGTGCCAGCAGGACTAGCGGGGGGTTCACAGATACGCAGTATTTT	TRBD2	-	TRBV6-5	TRBJ2-3
CATSDWGLNYGYTF	TGTGCCACCAGTGATTGGGGGCTGAACTATGGCTACACCTTC	-	-	TRBV24-1	TRBJ1-2
CASSVLWASYNEQFF	TGTGCCAGTAGTGTTCTATGGGCCTCCTACAATGAGCAGTTCTTC	-	-	TRBV19	TRBJ2-1
CASSLWGTGLNQPQHF	TGTGCCAGCAGTTTATGGGGGACAGGGTTGAATCAGCCCCAGCATTTT	TRBD1	-	TRBV28	TRBJ1-5
CASSELTRVDEQFF	TGTGCCAGCAGTGAACTCACCAGGGTGGATGAGCAGTTCTTC	-	-	TRBV2	TRBJ2-1
CASSIDRRNEQFF	TGTGCCAGCAGCATAGACAGGCGTAATGAGCAGTTCTTC	-	-	TRBV6-5	TRBJ2-1
CASSYLGRDRKDENTEAFF	TGTGCCAGCAGCTACCTAGGTAGAGACAGAAAAGATGAGAACACTGAAGCTTTCTTT	-	-	TRBV21-1	TRBJ1-1
CASSPGDRGTDTQYF	TGCGCCAGCAGCCCAGGGGACAGGGGGACAGATACGCAGTATTTT	TRBD1	-	TRBV5-1	TRBJ2-3
CASSSIRTGQRAFF	TGTGCCAGCAGTTCAATACGGACAGGTCAAAGGGCTTTCTTT	TRBD1	-	TRBV27	TRBJ1-1
CASSGNRGTYNSPLHF	TGTGCCAGCAGTGGAAACCGCGGTACCTATAATTCACCCCTCCACTTT	-	-	TRBV6-1	TRBJ1-6
CASRADRYTEAFF	TGTGCCAGCAGGGCCGACAGATACACTGAAGCTTTCTTT	-	once	TRBV12-3/TRBV12-4	TRBJ1-1
CASSEGERKLFF	TGTGCCAGCAGTGAAGGGGAGCGGAAACTGTTTTTT	-	-	TRBV6-1	TRBJ1-4
CASSYSGSLYNEQFF	TGTGCCAGCAGTTATAGCGGGTCACTTTACAATGAGCAGTTCTTC	TRBD2	-	TRBV6-5	TRBJ2-1
CASSLQGGTEAFF	TGCGCCAGCAGCTTGCAAGGGGGCACTGAAGCTTTCTTT	-	few	TRBV5-1	TRBJ1-1
CASSQRQGNYGYTF	TGTGCCAGCAGCCAAAGACAGGGAAACTATGGCTACACCTTC	TRBD1	-	TRBV3-1/TRBV3-2	TRBJ1-2
CATSRDPGAGNTIYF	TGTGCCACCAGCAGAGATCCAGGGGCTGGAAACACCATATATTTT	-	-	TRBV15	TRBJ1-3
CASSQSDTLPDTQYF	TGTGCCAGCAGCCAATCGGACACACTACCGGATACGCAGTATTTT	-	-	TRBV7-6	TRBJ2-3
CASRSTGLNIQYF	TGTGCCAGCAGATCGACAGGGTTAAACATTCAGTACTTC	TRBD1	-	TRBV6-5	TRBJ2-4
CASSPTGLRNEQFF	TGCGCCAGCAGCCCAACAGGGCTGAGGAATGAGCAGTTCTTC	-	-	TRBV5-1	TRBJ2-1
CASRRQDSQPQHF	TGTGCCAGCAGAAGACAGGACAGCCAGCCCCAGCATTTT	-	-	TRBV6-5	TRBJ1-5
CASRGARTGNEQFF	TGCGCCAGCAGAGGGGCACGTACAGGCAATGAGCAGTTCTTC	-	once	TRBV10-2	TRBJ2-1
CASSYFRQGYHYEQYF	TGTGCCAGCAGTTACTTTCGGCAGGGATATCACTACGAGCAGTACTTC	-	-	TRBV6-6	TRBJ2-7
CASSYSRHPQPQHF	TGTGCCAGCAGTTACTCGAGACACCCTCAGCCCCAGCATTTT	-	-	TRBV6-7	TRBJ1-5
CASSSGLPSGNTIYF	TGTGCCAGCAGCTCGGGACTGCCCTCTGGAAACACCATATATTTT	-	-	TRBV7-9	TRBJ1-3
CASRGSLSQETQYF	TGTGCCAGCAGGGGCAGCCTTAGCCAAGAGACCCAGTACTTC	-	few	TRBV6-5	TRBJ2-5
CASSQETSDTYNSPLHF	TGCGCCAGCAGCCAAGAAACTTCGGACACTTATAATTCACCCCTCCACTTT	-	few	TRBV4-1	TRBJ1-6
CASSLTTSTDTQYF	TGTGCCAGCAGCTTGACTACTAGCACAGATACGCAGTATTTT	-	-	TRBV7-9	TRBJ2-3
CASSTGGFEQFF	TGTGCCAGCAGTACAGGGGGCTTTGAGCAGTTCTTC	TRBD1	-	TRBV12-3/TRBV12-4	TRBJ2-1
CASSYTGTAGNTIYF	TGTGCCAGCAGTTACACCGGGACAGCTGGAAACACCATATATTTT	TRBD1	-	TRBV6-6	TRBJ1-3
CASSNTGELFF	TGCGCCAGCTCAAACACCGGGGAGCTGTTTTTT	-	-	TRBV10-1	TRBJ2-2
CASSRDYNTYEQYF	TGTGCCAGCAGCCGCGACTACAATACCTACGAGCAGTACTTC	-	-	TRBV11-2	TRBJ2-7
CASRGTSRSNYGYTF	TGTGCCAGCAGAGGGACATCCAGGAGCAACTATGGCTACACCTTC	-	few	TRBV27	TRBJ1-2
CASSQDGRNEQFF	TGTGCCAGCAGCCAAGATGGTCGGAATGAGCAGTTCTTC	-	-	TRBV4-2	TRBJ2-1
CASSSSMSPLHF	TGTGCCAGCTCTAGCAGCATGTCACCCCTCCACTTT	-	-	TRBV28	TRBJ1-6
CASSFIAGATTDTQYF	TGTGCCAGCAGCTTCATAGCGGGGGCTACCACAGATACGCAGTATTTT	TRBD2	once	TRBV7-8	TRBJ2-3
CASSVGGSSQETQYF	TGTGCCAGCAGCGTAGGGGGCAGCTCCCAAGAGACCCAGTACTTC	-	-	TRBV9	TRBJ2-5
CASSEPGQGYYGYTF	TGTGCCAGCAGTGAACCGGGACAGGGCTACTATGGCTACACCTTC	TRBD1	-	TRBV6-1	TRBJ1-2
CASSLPGEETQYF	TGCGCCAGCAGCTTGCCAGGGGAAGAGACCCAGTACTTC	-	-	TRBV5-1	TRBJ2-5
CAFVEGYPLLAKNIQYF	TGTGCCTTCGTAGAGGGTTATCCCCTATTAGCCAAAAACATTCAGTACTTC	-	-	TRBV28	TRBJ2-4
CASSFAGNTEAFF	TGCGCCAGCAGCTTTGCGGGGAACACTGAAGCTTTCTTT	-	few	TRBV5-1	TRBJ1-1
CASSSFNQPQHF	TGTGCCAGCAGCTCATTCAATCAGCCCCAGCATTTT	-	-	TRBV7-9	TRBJ1-5